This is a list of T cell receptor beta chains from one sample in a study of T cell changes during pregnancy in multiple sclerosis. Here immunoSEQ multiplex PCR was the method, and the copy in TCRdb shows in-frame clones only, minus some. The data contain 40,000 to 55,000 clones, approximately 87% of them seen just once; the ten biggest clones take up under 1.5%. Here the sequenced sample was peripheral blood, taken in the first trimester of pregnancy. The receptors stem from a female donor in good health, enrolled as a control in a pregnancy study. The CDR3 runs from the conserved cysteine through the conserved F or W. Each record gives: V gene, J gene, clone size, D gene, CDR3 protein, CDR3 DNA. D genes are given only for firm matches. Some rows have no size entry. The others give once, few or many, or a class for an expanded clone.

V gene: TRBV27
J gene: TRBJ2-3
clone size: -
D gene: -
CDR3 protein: CASGLAGASGDTQYF
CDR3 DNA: TGTGCCAGTGGATTGGCGGGGGCCTCGGGGGATACGCAGTATTTT

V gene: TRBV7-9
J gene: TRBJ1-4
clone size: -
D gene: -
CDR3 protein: CASSSLGEAANEKLFF
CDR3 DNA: TGTGCCAGCAGCTCCTTGGGGGAGGCGGCTAATGAAAAACTGTTTTTT

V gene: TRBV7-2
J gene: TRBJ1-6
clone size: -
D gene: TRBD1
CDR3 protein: CASSLEPGQGHSPLHF
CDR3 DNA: TGTGCCAGCAGCTTAGAACCGGGACAGGGACATTCACCCCTCCACTTT

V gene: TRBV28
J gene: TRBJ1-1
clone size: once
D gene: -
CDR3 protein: CASKRFTGLNTEAFF
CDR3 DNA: TGTGCCAGCAAACGATTTACAGGGTTGAACACTGAAGCTTTCTTT

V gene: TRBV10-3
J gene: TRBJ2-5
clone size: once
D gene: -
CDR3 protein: CAISEAGGQYF
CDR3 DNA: TGTGCCATCAGTGAGGCTGGCGGCCAGTACTTC

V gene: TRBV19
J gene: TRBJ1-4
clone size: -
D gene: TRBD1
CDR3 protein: CASSAGTGYEKLFF
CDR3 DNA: TGTGCCAGTAGTGCCGGGACAGGGTATGAAAAACTGTTTTTT

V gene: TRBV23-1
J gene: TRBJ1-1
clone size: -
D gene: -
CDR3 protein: CASSHLGPREVNTEAFF
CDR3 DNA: TGCGCCAGCAGTCATCTGGGGCCGAGGGAGGTGAACACTGAAGCTTTCTTT

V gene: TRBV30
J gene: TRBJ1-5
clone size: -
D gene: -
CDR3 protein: CAWTCVEGEEPQHF
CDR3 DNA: TGTGCCTGGACCTGTGTAGAGGGGGAAGAGCCCCAGCATTTT

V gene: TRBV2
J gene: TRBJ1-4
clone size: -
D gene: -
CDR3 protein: CASSEGEEVAAMYEKLFF
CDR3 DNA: TGTGCCAGCAGTGAAGGGGAGGAGGTTGCCGCTATGTATGAAAAACTGTTTTTT

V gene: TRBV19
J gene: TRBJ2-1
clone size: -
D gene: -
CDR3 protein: CASSMASSYNEQFF
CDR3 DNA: TGTGCCAGTAGTATGGCTAGCTCCTACAATGAGCAGTTCTTC

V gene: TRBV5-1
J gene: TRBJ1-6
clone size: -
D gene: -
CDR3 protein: CASSLGESYNSPLHF
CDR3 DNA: TGCGCCAGCAGCTTGGGGGAGTCCTATAATTCACCCCTCCACTTT

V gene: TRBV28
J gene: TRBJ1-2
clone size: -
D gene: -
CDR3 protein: CASSLIQGGYTF
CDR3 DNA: TGTGCCAGCAGTTTAATCCAGGGAGGCTACACCTTC

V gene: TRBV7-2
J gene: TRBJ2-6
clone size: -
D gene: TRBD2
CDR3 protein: CASSLGLAGGAGANVLTF
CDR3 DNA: TGTGCCAGCAGCTTGGGACTAGCGGGAGGTGCTGGGGCCAACGTCCTGACTTTC

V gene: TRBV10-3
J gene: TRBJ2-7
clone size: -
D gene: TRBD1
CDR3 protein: CAISAPGQGPREQYF
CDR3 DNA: TGTGCCATCAGCGCCCCGGGACAGGGGCCTCGGGAGCAGTACTTC

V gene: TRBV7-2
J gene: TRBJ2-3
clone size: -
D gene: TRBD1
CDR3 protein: CASRRDRADTQYF
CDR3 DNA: TGTGCCAGCAGAAGAGACAGGGCAGATACGCAGTATTTT

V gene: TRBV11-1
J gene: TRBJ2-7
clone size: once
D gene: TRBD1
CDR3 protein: CASSLSSGQGSYEQYF
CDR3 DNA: TGTGCCAGCAGCCTATCTTCAGGACAGGGCTCCTACGAGCAGTACTTC

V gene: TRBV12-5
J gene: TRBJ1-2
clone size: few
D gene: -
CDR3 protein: CASGPRTVHNYGYTF
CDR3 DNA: TGTGCTAGTGGTCCCCGGACTGTCCATAACTATGGCTACACCTTC

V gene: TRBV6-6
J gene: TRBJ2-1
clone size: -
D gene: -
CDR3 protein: CASISRGGNNEQFF
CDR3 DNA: TGTGCCAGCATTTCCAGGGGTGGGAACAATGAGCAGTTCTTC

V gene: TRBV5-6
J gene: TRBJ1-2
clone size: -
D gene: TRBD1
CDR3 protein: CASSLTMLPGQGDYGYTF
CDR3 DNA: TGTGCCAGCAGCTTGACGATGTTACCGGGACAGGGTGACTATGGCTACACCTTC

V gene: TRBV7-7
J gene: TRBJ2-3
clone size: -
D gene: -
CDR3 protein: CASSQGTPDTQYF
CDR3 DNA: TGTGCTAGCAGCCAGGGGACACCGGATACGCAGTATTTT

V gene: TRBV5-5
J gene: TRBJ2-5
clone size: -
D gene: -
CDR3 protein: CASSLEAGVVTQYF
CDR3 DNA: TGTGCCAGCAGCTTGGAGGCAGGGGTTGTGACCCAGTACTTC

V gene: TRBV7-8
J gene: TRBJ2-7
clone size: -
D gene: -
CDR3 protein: CASSPRQAEGGEQYF
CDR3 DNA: TGTGCCAGCAGCCCCCGGCAAGCCGAAGGCGGCGAGCAGTACTTC

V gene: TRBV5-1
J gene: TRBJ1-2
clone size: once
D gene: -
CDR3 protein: CASSPTLRVAGYTF
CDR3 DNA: TGCGCCAGCAGCCCAACGCTCAGGGTGGCTGGCTACACCTTC

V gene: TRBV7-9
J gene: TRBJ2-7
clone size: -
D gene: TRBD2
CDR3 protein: CASSLVRTSGRSYEQYF
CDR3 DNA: TGTGCCAGCAGCTTAGTGCGGACTAGCGGGCGCTCCTACGAGCAGTACTTC

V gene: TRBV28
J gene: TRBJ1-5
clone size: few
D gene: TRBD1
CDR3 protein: CASRDRDRAYSNQPQHF
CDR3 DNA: TGTGCCAGCAGAGACCGGGACAGAGCTTATAGCAATCAGCCCCAGCATTTT

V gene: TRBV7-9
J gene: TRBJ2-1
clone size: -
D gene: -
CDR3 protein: CASSLFSGYNEQFF
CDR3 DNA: TGTGCCAGCAGCTTATTTTCGGGGTACAATGAGCAGTTCTTC

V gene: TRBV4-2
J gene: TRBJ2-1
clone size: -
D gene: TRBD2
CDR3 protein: CASSQGGSTSGGARSYNEQFF
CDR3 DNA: TGTGCCAGCAGCCAAGGGGGGTCGACTAGCGGGGGGGCCCGCTCCTACAATGAGCAGTTCTTC

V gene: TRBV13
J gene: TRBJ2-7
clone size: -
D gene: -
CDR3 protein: CASSLEAPSYEQYF
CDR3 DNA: TGTGCCAGCAGCTTAGAAGCGCCCTCCTACGAGCAGTACTTC

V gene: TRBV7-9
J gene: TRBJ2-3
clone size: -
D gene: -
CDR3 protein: CASRKGGSTDTQYF
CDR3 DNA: TGTGCCAGCAGGAAAGGGGGAAGCACAGATACGCAGTATTTT

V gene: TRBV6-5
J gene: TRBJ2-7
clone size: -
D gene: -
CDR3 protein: CASRLRTETYEQYF
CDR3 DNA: TGTGCCAGCAGACTACGGACAGAAACCTACGAGCAGTACTTC

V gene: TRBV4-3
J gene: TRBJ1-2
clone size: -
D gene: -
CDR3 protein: CASSQEAGVGGYTF
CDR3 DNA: TGCGCCAGCAGCCAAGAGGCGGGGGTAGGTGGCTACACCTTC

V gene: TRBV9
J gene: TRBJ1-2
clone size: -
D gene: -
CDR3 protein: CASSERQTPYGYTF
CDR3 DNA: TGTGCCAGCAGCGAACGACAGACCCCCTATGGCTACACCTTC

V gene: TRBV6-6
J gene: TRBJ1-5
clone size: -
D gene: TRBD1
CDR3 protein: CASTPLGTGGNQPQHF
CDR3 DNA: TGTGCCAGCACCCCTCTCGGGACAGGGGGGAATCAGCCCCAGCATTTT

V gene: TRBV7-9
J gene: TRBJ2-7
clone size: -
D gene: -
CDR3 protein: CASSLYGGPAYEQYF
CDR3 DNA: TGTGCCAGCAGCTTATACGGGGGGCCAGCCTACGAGCAGTACTTC

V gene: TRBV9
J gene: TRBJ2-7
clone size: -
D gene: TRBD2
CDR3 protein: CASSVASGTQYEQYF
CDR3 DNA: TGTGCCAGCAGCGTAGCTAGCGGGACTCAATACGAGCAGTACTTC

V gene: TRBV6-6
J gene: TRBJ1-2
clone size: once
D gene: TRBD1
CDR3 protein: CASTLPGQGHRYGYTF
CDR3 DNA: TGTGCCAGCACCTTACCAGGACAGGGGCACCGTTATGGCTACACCTTC

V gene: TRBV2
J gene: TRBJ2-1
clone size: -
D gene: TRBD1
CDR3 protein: CASSAPDRGYDNEQFF
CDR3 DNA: TGTGCCAGCAGTGCCCCCGACAGGGGGTACGACAATGAGCAGTTCTTC

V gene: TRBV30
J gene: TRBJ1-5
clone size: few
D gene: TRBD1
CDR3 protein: CAWSATLGTGENQPQHF
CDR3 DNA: TGTGCCTGGAGTGCTACCTTAGGGACAGGGGAGAATCAGCCCCAGCATTTT

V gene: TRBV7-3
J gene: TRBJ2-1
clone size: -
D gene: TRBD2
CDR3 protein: CASRTAGGQAFF
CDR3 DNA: TGTGCCAGCAGGACAGCGGGAGGCCAAGCATTCTTC

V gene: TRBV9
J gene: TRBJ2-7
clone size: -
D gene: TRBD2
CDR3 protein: CASSAYSSGGDSEQYF
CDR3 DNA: TGTGCCAGCAGCGCCTATTCTAGCGGGGGGGACTCCGAGCAGTACTTC

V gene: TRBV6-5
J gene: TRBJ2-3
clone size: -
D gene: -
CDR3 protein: CASSYSRETDTQYF
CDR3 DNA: TGTGCCAGCAGTTACTCCCGGGAGACAGATACGCAGTATTTT

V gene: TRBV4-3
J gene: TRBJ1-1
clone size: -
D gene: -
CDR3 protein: CASSQDGGEGTEAFF
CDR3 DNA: TGCGCCAGCAGCCAAGATGGAGGGGAGGGCACTGAAGCTTTCTTT

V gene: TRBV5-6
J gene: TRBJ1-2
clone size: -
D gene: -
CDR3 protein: CASSPRGVRGFDVYGYTF
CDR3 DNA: TGTGCCAGCAGCCCTAGGGGTGTAAGGGGCTTTGATGTCTATGGCTACACCTTC

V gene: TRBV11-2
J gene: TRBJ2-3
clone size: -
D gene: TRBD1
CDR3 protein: CASSRGGWWSTDTQYF
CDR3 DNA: TGTGCCAGCAGCCGAGGGGGCTGGTGGTCCACAGATACGCAGTATTTT

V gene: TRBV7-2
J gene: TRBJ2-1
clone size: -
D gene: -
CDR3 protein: CASSLASPNEQFF
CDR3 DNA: TGTGCCAGCAGCTTAGCGTCCCCAAATGAGCAGTTCTTC

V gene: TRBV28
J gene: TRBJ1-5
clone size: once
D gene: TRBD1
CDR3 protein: CASSWRGPGHF
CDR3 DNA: TGTGCCAGCTCATGGAGGGGGCCCGGGCATTTT

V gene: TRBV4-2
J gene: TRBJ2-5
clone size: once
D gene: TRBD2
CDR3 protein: CASSQGLAVVQETQYF
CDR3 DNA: TGTGCCAGCAGCCAAGGTCTAGCGGTCGTACAAGAGACCCAGTACTTC